This T cell receptor beta chain was profiled in a study of cytomegalovirus exposure and HLA in healthy donors. 13 Jbeta primers and 60 Vbeta primers were used for the PCR. TCRdb's table, derived via immunoSEQ multiplex PCR, lists solely in-frame clones and lacks some. The profile shows roughly 51,000 clones, 81% of them singletons. The germline V gene encodes CDR1 MNHNY and CDR2 SVGAGI (reference sequence). The CDR3 runs 15 residues. Trimming at V came to 2 bases and at J to 4 bases, leaving 2 bases not matched to a gene. V is TRBV6-6 and J is TRBJ2-3, with 11 positions matching TRBD1. The source is a boy aged 5 to 17 in good health and CMV-seropositive. Specimen: PBMCs. In DNA, the CDR3 is TGTGCCAGCAGTTACCTGGGACAGGGGGCAGATACGCAGTATTTT. It codes for CASSYLGQGADTQYF.